The 11 T cell receptor beta chains below all came from one sample that was sequenced in a study of response to subunit inactivated influenza vaccine. TCRdb processed the RT-PCR reads anew with MiXCR; each CDR3 protein has one entry. The sample has a few hundred thousand distinct CDR3 sequences, 20% to 25% seen once; the top ten hold roughly a tenth. The sequences come from PBMCs from blood, collected around 22 months after vaccination. These receptors were collected from a man between 50 and 70 years old who received an inactivated influenza vaccine.

This chain uses TRBV6-5 with TRBJ2-5; D might be TRBD1 (5 bases). Germline CDR1 MNHEY, CDR2 SVGAGI. V was clipped by 4 bases and J by 7 bases, with 7 bases between them. The CDR3 covers 11 residues. The CDR3 sequence: CASSFQGTQYF. The CDR3, as DNA: TGTGCCAGCAGTTTCCAGGGGACCCAGTACTTC.

In this sample, this clonotype turned up a few times. This rearrangement joins TRBV27 to TRBJ2-1, with D perhaps assigned TRBD1 or TRBD2 (5 bases each). Trimming stripped 4 bases from V and 4 bases from J, with 14 bases between. CDR1 is MNHEY and CDR2 is SMNVEV in the germline V gene (reference sequence). The CDR3 runs to 15 residues. The CDR3 nucleotides are TGTGCCAGCAGTTCAACCGGGACCTTATACAATGAGCAGTTCTTC. Its protein product is CASSSTGTLYNEQFF.

The chain couples TRBV5-1 to TRBJ1-2; 8 bases line up with TRBD1. The length of the CDR3 is 14 residues. The J segment lost 6 bases and the V segment lost 4 bases, leaving 8 bases of the junction unmatched. Germline V lookup: CDR1 SGHRS, CDR2 YFSETQ. CDR3 nucleotides: TGCGCCAGCAGCCCGAGGGGACAGGTAGATGGCTACACCTTC. This translates into CASSPRGQVDGYTF.

For the CDR3, the DNA is TGTGCCAGCAGCTTCACCAGCGGGAGTCTGGATGAGCAGTTCTTC. Amino acids: CASSFTSGSLDEQFF. The chain has TRBV5-4 and TRBJ2-1; 8 positions match TRBD2. J lost 8 bases, V lost 2 bases, and 9 bases had no gene match. The CDR3 is made up of 15 amino acids. Germline V gives CDR1 SGHNT, CDR2 YYREEE (reference sequence).

The table lists this clonotype with a few counts. The genes are TRBV28 and TRBJ1-5; D is unclear. Germline V gene sequence: CDR1 MDHEN, CDR2 SYDVKM. There are 18 residues in the CDR3. V was pared by 3 bases and J by 4 bases, with 22 bases between. The CDR3 loop is CASSFSLGLALPNQPQHF. CDR3 sequence (DNA): TGTGCCAGCAGTTTTTCCTTAGGGTTGGCTCTTCCTAATCAGCCCCAGCATTTT.

This clonotype was picked up a small number of times. V is TRBV12-3 or TRBV12-4 and J is TRBJ1-2, with a tentative D call TRBD1 (6 bases). With 4 bases removed from V and 4 bases from J, the gap between germline ends came to 13 bases. The CDR3 covers 14 residues. CDR3 amino acids: CASSSTGTSYGYTF. CDR3 nucleotides: TGTGCCAGCAGTTCTACGGGGACAAGCTATGGCTACACCTTC.

A few counts support this clonotype. The J gene is TRBJ2-7, the V gene TRBV7-9; 11 positions agree with TRBD1. This CDR3 region has 15 residues. Germline CDR1 is SEHNR and CDR2 is FQNEAQ (reference sequence). Germline trimming cut 4 bases from V and 1 base from J; bases unmatched to any gene: 3. CDR3 sequence: CASSWGTGGSYEQYF. The CDR3 bases are TGTGCCAGCAGCTGGGGGACAGGGGGTTCCTACGAGCAGTACTTC.

J is TRBJ2-7 and V is TRBV9, with unresolved D. The CDR3 covers 12 residues. CDR1 is SGDLS, CDR2 YYNGEE, per germline. V was shortened by 3 bases and J by 6 bases, with 10 bases between the two germline ends. CDR3 nucleotide sequence: TGTGCCAGCAGCGGCCGGAATCGCGAGCAGTACTTC. It is translated as CASSGRNREQYF.

This clonotype was detected only a few times. V usage is TRBV20-1 and J usage is TRBJ2-3; 9 bases match TRBD1. Germline V gene lookup returns CDR1 DFQATT and CDR2 SNEGSKA (reference sequence). The CDR3 is 14 residues long. Losses at the gene ends were 1 base for V and 4 bases for J; bases not matched to a gene: 3. In nucleotides, the CDR3 is TGCAGTGCTAGAGCCGGGACAGGGTCAGATACGCAGTATTTT. It yields the protein CSARAGTGSDTQYF.

This sequence joins TRBV4-1 and TRBJ1-1, with D maybe TRBD1 (6 bases). V lost 1 base to trimming and J lost 3 bases, with 12 bases between them. CDR1 and CDR2 (germline): MGHRA, YSYEKL. The CDR3 loop spans 15 amino acids. CDR3 bases: TGCGCCAGCAGCCAAGGTGCGGGGGCGGACACTGAAGCTTTCTTT. Its translation: CASSQGAGADTEAFF.

The rearrangement links TRBV5-4 to TRBJ2-3; D call uncertain. The CDR3 is 13 residues long. V lost 4 bases and J 0 bases, leaving 6 bases between the germline ends. Germline CDR1 SGHNT, CDR2 YYREEE (reference sequence). CDR3 loop: CASSRFSTDTQYF. In DNA form, the CDR3 reads TGTGCCAGCAGCAGATTTAGCACAGATACGCAGTATTTT.